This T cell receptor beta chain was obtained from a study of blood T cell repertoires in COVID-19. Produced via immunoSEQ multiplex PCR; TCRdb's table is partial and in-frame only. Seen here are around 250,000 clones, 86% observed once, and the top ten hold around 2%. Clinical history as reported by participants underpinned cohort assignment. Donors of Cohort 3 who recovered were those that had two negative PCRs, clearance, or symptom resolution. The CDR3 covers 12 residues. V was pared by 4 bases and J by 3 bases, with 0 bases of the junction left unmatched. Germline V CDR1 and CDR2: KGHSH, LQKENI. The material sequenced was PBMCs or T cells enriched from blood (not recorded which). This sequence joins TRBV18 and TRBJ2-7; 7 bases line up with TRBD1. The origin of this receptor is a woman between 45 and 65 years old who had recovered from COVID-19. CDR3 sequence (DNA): TGTGCCAGCTCACGGGACAGCTACGAGCAGTACTTC. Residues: CASSRDSYEQYF.